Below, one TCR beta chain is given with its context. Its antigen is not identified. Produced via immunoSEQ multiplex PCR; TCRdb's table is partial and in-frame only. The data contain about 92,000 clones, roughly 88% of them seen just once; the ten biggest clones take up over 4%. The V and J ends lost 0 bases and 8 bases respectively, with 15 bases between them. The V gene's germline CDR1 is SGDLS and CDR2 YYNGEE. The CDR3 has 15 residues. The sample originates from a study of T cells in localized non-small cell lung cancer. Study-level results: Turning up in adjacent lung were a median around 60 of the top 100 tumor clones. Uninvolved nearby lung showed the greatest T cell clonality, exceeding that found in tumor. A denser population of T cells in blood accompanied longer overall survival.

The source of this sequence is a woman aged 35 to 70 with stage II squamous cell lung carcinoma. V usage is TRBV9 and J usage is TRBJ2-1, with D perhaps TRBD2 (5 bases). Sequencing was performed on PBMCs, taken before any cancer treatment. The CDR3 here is CASSVDGLATDEQFF. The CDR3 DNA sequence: TGTGCCAGCAGCGTAGACGGACTCGCCACAGATGAGCAGTTCTTC.